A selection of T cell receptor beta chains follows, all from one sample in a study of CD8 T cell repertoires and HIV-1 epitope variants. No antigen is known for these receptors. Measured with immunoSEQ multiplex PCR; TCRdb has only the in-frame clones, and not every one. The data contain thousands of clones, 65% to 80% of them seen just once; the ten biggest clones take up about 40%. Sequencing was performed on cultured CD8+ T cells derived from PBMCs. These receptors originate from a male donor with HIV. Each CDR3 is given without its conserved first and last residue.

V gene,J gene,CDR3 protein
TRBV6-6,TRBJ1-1,ASSPAGIGTEAF
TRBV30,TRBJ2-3,ASGLGGEFWTDTQY
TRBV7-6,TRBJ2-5,ASSRTPAGTQY
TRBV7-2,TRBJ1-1,ASSSGAGVGEAF
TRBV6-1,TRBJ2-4,ASSVTWILAKNIQY
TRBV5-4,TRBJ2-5,ASSHRIVAGGKETQY
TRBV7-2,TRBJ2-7,ASSHIAGTGEQY
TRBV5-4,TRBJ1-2,ASSLWQADGYT
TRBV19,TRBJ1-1,ASMNTEAF
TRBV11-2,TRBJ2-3,ASSYTDTQY
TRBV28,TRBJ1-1,ASSLGNTEAF
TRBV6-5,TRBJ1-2,ASSYSTGNYGYT
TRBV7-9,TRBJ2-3,ASSPVLSAATDTQY
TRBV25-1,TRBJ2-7,ASSSDRWDRETYEQY
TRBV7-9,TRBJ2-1,ASSLGGWTSGIWDEQF
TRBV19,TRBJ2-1,ASSITGGNEQF
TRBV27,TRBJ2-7,ASSLGGGGSYEQY
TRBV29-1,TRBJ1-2,SAPQGASGYGYT
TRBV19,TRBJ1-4,ASSTQTDRTMREKLF
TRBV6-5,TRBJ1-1,ASSWGLTNTEAF
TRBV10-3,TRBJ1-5,AISEQNQPQH
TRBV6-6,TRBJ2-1,ASSRPYNEQF
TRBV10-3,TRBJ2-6,AIFGTDSSGANVLT
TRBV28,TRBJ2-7,ASSLRQGASYEQY
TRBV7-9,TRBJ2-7,ASSFEGREQY
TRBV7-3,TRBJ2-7,ASSPTGGDRIDEQY
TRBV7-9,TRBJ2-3,ASSPGGGGAGTDTQY
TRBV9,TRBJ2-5,ASSFQGGIQETQY
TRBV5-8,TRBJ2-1,ASSESPGLGLNEQF
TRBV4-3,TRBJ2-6,ASSQTGGSGANVLT
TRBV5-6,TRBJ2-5,ASSSAGIDQETQY
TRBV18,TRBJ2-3,ASSPDRAGVLNTQY
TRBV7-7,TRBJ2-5,ASSLAPERETQY
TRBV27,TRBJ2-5,ASSSAGIDQETQY
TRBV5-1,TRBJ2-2,ASSSGTTDGELF
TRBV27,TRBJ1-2,ASSLSTGTYDYT
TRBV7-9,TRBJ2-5,ASSFRQGNQETQY
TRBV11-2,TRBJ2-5,ASSRDIGETQY
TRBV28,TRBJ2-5,ASSSGQGAGWETQY
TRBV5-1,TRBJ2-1,ASSSLDLAISSYNEQF